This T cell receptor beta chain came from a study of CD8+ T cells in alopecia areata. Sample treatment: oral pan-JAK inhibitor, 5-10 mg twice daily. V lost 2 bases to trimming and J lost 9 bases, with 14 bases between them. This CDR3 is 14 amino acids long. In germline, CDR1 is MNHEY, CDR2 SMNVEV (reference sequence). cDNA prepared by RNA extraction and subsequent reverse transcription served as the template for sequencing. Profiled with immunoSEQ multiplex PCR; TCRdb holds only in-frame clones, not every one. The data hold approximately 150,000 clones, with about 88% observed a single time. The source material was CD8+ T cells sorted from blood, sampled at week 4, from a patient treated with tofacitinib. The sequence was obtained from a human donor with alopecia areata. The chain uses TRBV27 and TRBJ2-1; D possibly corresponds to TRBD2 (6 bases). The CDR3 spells CASSLGPFGGEQFF. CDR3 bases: TGTGCCAGCAGTTTAGGCCCCTTCGGGGGTGAGCAGTTCTTC.